Presented here are 9 T cell receptor beta chains from one specimen sequenced in a study of early T cells in non-severe SARS-CoV-2 infection. TCRdb processed the 5' RACE reads anew with MiXCR; each CDR3 protein has one entry. Here the sample spans roughly 90,000 distinct CDR3 sequences, about 14% being singletons. Sequencing was done on a sample of whole blood. All receptors derive from an adult who was a healthcare worker with PCR-confirmed SARS-CoV-2 infection or an uninfected control (not recorded which).

The CDR3 DNA follows: TGTGCCATACCGGTGACCGAGCAGTACTTC. It yields the protein CAIPVTEQYF. V and J are TRBV7-3 and TRBJ2-7; D ambiguous. Trimming took off 10 bases at V and 6 bases at J, with 10 bases between the two ends. The CDR3 loop spans 10 amino acids. CDR1 and CDR2 from the germline V gene are SGHTA and FQGTGA. The full variable domain, in which reference TRBV7-3 and TRBJ2-7 provide the parts outside the CDR3, is GAGVSQTPSNKVTEKGKYVELRCDPISGHTALYWYRQSLGQGPEFLIYFQGTGAADDSGLPNDRFFAVRPEGSVSTLKIQRTERGDSAVYLCAIPVTEQYFGPGTRLTVT.

This clonotype was seen only a few times. The chain has TRBV20-1 and TRBJ1-5, with 7 bases lining up with TRBD1. CDR1 and CDR2 from the germline V gene are DFQATT and SNEGSKA (reference sequence). Unmatched junction bases numbered 7, after V lost 0 bases and J lost 5 bases. CDR3 length: 15 amino acids. CDR3 residues: CSARDLTGTYQPQHF. CDR3 nucleotide sequence: TGCAGTGCTAGAGATTTGACAGGGACATATCAGCCCCAGCATTTT.

V gene TRBV5-6 combines with J gene TRBJ1-6; TRBD1 might be the D (6 bases). Looked up from germline, CDR1 is SGHDT and CDR2 is YYEEEE. Trimming removed 4 bases at V and 7 bases at J, with 12 bases between. The length of the CDR3 is 14 residues. In DNA, the CDR3 is TGTGCCAGCAGCGTCGGACAGACAAATTCACCCCTCCACTTT. Its protein is CASSVGQTNSPLHF. The variable domain in full, with the rest retrieved from reference TRBV5-6 and TRBJ1-6, is DAGVTQSPTHLIKTRGQQVTLRCSPKSGHDTVSWYQQALGQGPQFIFQYYEEEERQRGNFPDRFSGHQFPNYSSELNVNALLLGDSALYLCASSVGQTNSPLHFGNGTRLTVT.

The chain uses TRBV6-7 and TRBJ2-1; tentatively, D is TRBD1 (5 bases). TRBV6-7 is an ORF for which the function is uncertain. Trimming cost V 0 bases and J 3 bases, with 9 bases left between them. The CDR3 extends over 15 amino acids. The DNA for the CDR3 is TGTGCCAGCAGTTACTCATGGGGCTTCTACAATGAGCAGTTCTTC. This translates into CASSYSWGFYNEQFF.

A few counts support this clonotype. The V call is TRBV20-1, the J call TRBJ1-5; no definite D call. CDR3 length: 12 amino acids. V was pared by 0 bases and J by 7 bases, with 7 bases between. Germline CDR1 DFQATT, CDR2 SNEGSKA (reference sequence). Written as DNA, the CDR3 is TGCAGTGCTAGAGATTATAACCAGCCCCAGCATTTT. Translating it yields CSARDYNQPQHF.

DNA for the CDR3: TGTGCCAGCAGCCAAGATCGTTTGTCCGGGGAGCTGTTTTTT. Amino acids: CASSQDRLSGELFF. The V and J genes are TRBV3-1 and TRBJ2-2; D ambiguous. Trimming stripped 0 bases from V and 6 bases from J, with 8 bases between. The CDR3 extends over 14 amino acids. Per germline, CDR1 LGHDT and CDR2 YNNKEL (reference sequence). Variable domain in full (rest from reference TRBV3-1 and TRBJ2-2): DTAVSQTPKYLVTQMGNDKSIKCEQNLGHDTMYWYKQDSKKFLKIMFSYNNKELIINETVPNRFSPKSPDKAHLNLHINSLELGDSAVYFCASSQDRLSGELFFGEGSRLTVL.

In this sample, this clonotype turned up many times. Here the CDR3 reads CASSRYRRQPQHF. The CDR3 DNA reads as TGTGCCAGCAGCCGATACAGGAGACAGCCCCAGCATTTT. The chain recombines TRBV4-2 with TRBJ1-5, with D maybe TRBD1 (5 bases). Germline V CDR1 and CDR2: LGHNA, YNFKEQ. The length of the CDR3 is 13 residues. V lost 4 bases and J 7 bases, leaving 11 bases between the germline ends.

This chain links TRBV29-1 with TRBJ2-7; D remains ambiguous. Between the trimmed V and J ends, which lost 3 bases and 4 bases, there was a span of 7 bases. The length of the CDR3 is 11 residues. Germline V gene data show CDR1 as SQVTM and CDR2 as ANQGSEA. The CDR3: CSVDSDYEQYF. The CDR3 DNA reads as TGCAGCGTTGATTCGGATTACGAGCAGTACTTC.

CDR3 DNA sequence: TGTGCCAGACAGGGTTCGCTTGAGCAGTTCTTC. It translates to CARQGSLEQFF. The rearrangement uses TRBV21-1 and TRBJ2-1; whether TRBD1, the table's D call, matches the DNA was not checked. TRBV21-1 corresponds to a pseudogene. This CDR3 has 11 residues.